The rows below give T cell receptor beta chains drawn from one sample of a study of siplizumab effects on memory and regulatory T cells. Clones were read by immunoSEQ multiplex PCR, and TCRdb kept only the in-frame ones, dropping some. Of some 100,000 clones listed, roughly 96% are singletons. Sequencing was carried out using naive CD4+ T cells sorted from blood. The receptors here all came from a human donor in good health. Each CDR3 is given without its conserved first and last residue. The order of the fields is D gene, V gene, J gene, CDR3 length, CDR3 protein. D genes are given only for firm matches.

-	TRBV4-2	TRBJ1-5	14	ASSQDWADSNQPQH
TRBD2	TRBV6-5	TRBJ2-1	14	ASSWTRRVDYNEQF
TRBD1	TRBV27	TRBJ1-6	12	ASSLTGAGFGLH
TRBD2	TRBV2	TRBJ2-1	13	ASRSSGGARNEQF
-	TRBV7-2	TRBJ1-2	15	ASSPRHEYLSNYGYT
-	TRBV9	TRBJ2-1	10	ASSVPSGEQF
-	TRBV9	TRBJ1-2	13	ASPIGTPLFYGYT
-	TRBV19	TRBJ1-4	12	ASSIVPRGGKLF
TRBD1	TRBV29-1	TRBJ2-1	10	SVDPTTGGRF
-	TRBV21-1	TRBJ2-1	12	ASSPGGFSNEQF
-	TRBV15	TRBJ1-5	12	ATSRAYSNQPQH
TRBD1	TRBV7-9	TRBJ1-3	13	ASSSSGTAGNTIY
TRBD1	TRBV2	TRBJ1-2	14	ASNAQGDSLWYGYT
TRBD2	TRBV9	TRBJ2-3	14	ASSRRGDGGTDTQY
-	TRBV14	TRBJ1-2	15	ASSQDWLGASNYGYT
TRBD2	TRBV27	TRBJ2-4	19	ASRTSGGPGRDYLAKNIQY
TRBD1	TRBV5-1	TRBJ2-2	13	ASIPGTANTGELF
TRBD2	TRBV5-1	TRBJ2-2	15	ASSSLAGGANTGELF
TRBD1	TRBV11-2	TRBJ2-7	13	ASSWSGQAAYEQY
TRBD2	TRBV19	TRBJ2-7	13	ASRLTGGSSYEQY
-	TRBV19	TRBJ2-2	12	ASSKLQGAGELF
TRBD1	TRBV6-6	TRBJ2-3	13	ASSAQTGGADTQY
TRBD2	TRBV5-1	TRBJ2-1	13	ASSLDERGGNEQF
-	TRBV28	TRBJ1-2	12	ASSFGIPNYGYT
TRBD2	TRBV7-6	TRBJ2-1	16	ASSLVAGGPVGYNEQF
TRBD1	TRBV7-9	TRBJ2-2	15	ASSLFFGQVGTGELF
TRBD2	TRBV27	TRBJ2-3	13	ASSWGLADTDTQY
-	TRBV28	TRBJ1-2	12	ASSFQYPSKGYT
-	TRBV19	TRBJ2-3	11	ASSMRVTDTQY
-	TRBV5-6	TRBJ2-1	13	ASSLRGDPYNEQF
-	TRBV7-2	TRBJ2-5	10	ASSTYQETQY
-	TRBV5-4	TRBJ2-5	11	ASSYGQAGEQY
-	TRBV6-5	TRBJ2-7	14	ASSYSGLAAHYEQY
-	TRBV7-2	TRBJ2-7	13	ASSLRAGTPYEQY
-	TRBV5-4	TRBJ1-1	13	AAAPNVGGNTEAF
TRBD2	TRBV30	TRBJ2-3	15	AWSTERTSGYTDTQY
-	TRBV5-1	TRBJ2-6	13	ASSLGPAGANVLT
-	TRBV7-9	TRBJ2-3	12	ASSLSTSTDTQY
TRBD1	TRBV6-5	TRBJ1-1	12	ASSADRGRAEAF
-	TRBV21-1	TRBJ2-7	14	ASFLFGTQDSYEQY
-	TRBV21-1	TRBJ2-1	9	ASSNPGLKF
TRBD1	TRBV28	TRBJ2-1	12	ASSLAQGANEQF
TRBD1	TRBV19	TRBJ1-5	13	ASINGQGSGQPQH
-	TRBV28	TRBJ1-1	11	ASRIRSPTEAF
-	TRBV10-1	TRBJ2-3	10	ASGTAGDTQY
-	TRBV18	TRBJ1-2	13	ASSPPDSRFYGYT
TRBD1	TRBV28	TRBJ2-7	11	ASRPTGAGEQY
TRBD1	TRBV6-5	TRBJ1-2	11	ASSTRQGLGYT
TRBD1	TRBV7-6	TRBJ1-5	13	ASSLGDRAGQPQH
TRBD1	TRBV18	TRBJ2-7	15	ASSRGLGQGHTYEQY
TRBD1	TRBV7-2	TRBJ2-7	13	ASSFGTGFSYEQY
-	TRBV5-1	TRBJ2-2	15	ASSFGTTGAVTGELF
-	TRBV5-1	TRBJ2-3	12	ASSLDSNTDTQY
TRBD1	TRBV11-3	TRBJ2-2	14	ASRNNRGGNTGELF
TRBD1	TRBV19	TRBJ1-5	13	ASDLQQGSMQPQH
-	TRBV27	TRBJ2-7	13	ASSFGDTLSYEQY